These 21 T cell receptor beta chains came from one sample sequenced in a study of neurological immune-mediated disorders. TCRdb re-derived calls from the 5' RACE reads in MiXCR, one entry per CDR3 protein. Among tens of thousands of distinct CDR3 sequences listed, around 6% were seen once. Sequenced sample: CD4+ T cells from blood. The receptors come from a woman aged 40 to 50 in good health.

This clonotype occurred many times. The V call is TRBV7-2, the J call TRBJ1-2; unclear D gene. Germline V gene lookup returns CDR1 SGHTA and CDR2 FQGNSA. This CDR3 contains 13 residues. V was clipped by 0 bases and J by 2 bases, with 4 bases between them. The CDR3 DNA reads as TGTGCCAGCAGCTTAGCAGTGAACTATGGCTACACCTTC. Residues: CASSLAVNYGYTF. The full variable domain, completed using reference TRBV7-2 and TRBJ1-2, is GAGVSQSPSNKVTEKGKDVELRCDPISGHTALYWYRQSLGQGLEFLIYFQGNSAPDKSGLPSDRFSAERTGGSVSTLTIQRTQQEDSAVYLCASSLAVNYGYTFGSGTRLTVV.

This clonotype was counted at least ten times. The chain combines TRBV11-2 with TRBJ1-4; 9 bases are shared with TRBD1. V was pared by 5 bases and J by 7 bases, with 5 bases of the junction left unmatched. The CDR3 spans 14 residues. Per germline, CDR1 SGHAT and CDR2 FQNNGV. CDR3 sequence (DNA): TGTGCCAGCAGCAGAGGGACAGGGCCTGAAAAACTGTTTTTT. Translation: CASSRGTGPEKLFF.

In this sample, this clonotype turned up many times. This chain joins TRBV12-3 or TRBV12-4 and TRBJ1-2, with 8 bases matching TRBD1. The CDR3 is 13 amino acids. Unmatched junction bases numbered 7, after V lost 6 bases and J lost 7 bases. CDR3 in DNA: TGTGCCAGCAGACTGGACAGGGCGGGTGGCTACACCTTC. Protein: CASRLDRAGGYTF.

This clonotype was found many times. The chain combines TRBV7-6 with TRBJ2-7; TRBD1 agrees at 9 bases. Germline V lookup: CDR1 SGHVS, CDR2 FNYEAQ. Losses at the gene ends were 6 bases for V and 1 base for J; bases not matched to a gene: 10. This CDR3 has 16 residues. The CDR3 DNA reads as TGTGCCAGCAGTCAGTCGTCGGGACAGGGTTCCTACGAGCAGTACTTC. Its protein product is CASSQSSGQGSYEQYF.

This clonotype was recorded at least ten times. The CDR3 region has the DNA TGCAGTGCTTCTCCGGGACTAGCCTCGGCAGATACGCAGTATTTT. As protein: CSASPGLASADTQYF. V usage is TRBV20-1 and J usage is TRBJ2-3; 9 positions match TRBD2. V was pared by 5 bases and J by 4 bases, with 10 bases of the junction left unmatched. Germline V lookup: CDR1 DFQATT, CDR2 SNEGSKA (reference sequence). This CDR3 has 15 residues.

This clonotype was detected many times. This rearrangement joins TRBV5-1 to TRBJ2-1; 12 nucleotides align to TRBD2. Germline CDR1 reads SGHRS; CDR2 reads YFSETQ. Trimming took 6 bases from V and 12 from J; bases not matched to a gene: 10. This CDR3 is built from 14 residues. As DNA, the CDR3 is TGCGCCAGCAACAATGGACTAGCGGGAAATTGGCAGTTCTTC. It translates to CASNNGLAGNWQFF. The whole variable domain, filled in from reference TRBV5-1 and TRBJ2-1, reads KAGVTQTPRYLIKTRGQQVTLSCSPISGHRSVSWYQQTPGQGLQFLFEYFSETQRNKGNFPGRFSGRQFSNSRSEMNVSTLELGDSALYLCASNNGLAGNWQFFGPGTRLTVL.

This clonotype has a count of ten or more. The chain's CDR3 is CASSTVRGDRAFF. The CDR3 region has the DNA TGTGCCAGTAGTACCGTACGAGGGGACCGTGCTTTCTTT. This sequence joins TRBV19 and TRBJ1-1; D might be TRBD1 (5 bases). Germline V CDR1 and CDR2: LNHDA, SQIVND (reference sequence). The CDR3 has 13 residues. V lost 4 bases, J lost 11 bases, and 17 bases lay in between.

Ten or more counts support this clonotype. The chain employs TRBV20-1 and TRBJ2-5; D perhaps matches TRBD2 (6 bases). V lost 5 bases to trimming and J lost 4 bases, with 20 bases between them. From germline, CDR1 is DFQATT and CDR2 SNEGSKA (reference sequence). This CDR3 contains 15 residues. The CDR3 DNA reads as TGCAGTGCTGGGCGGGAAGCCAGGGTGGGAGAGACCCAGTACTTC. Translated, it gives CSAGREARVGETQYF.

In its sample, this clonotype was seen many times. The chain couples TRBV28 to TRBJ1-5; TRBD1 agrees at 7 bases. The J segment lost 7 bases and the V segment lost 8 bases, leaving 11 bases of the junction unmatched. The CDR3 runs 14 residues. CDR1 and CDR2 from the germline V gene are MDHEN and SYDVKM. CDR3 coding DNA: TGTGCCAGCGCTCAGGGGGGGTCCGTCCAGCCCCAGCATTTT. This translates into CASAQGGSVQPQHF. Full variable domain (missing parts from reference TRBV28 and TRBJ1-5): DVKVTQSSRYLVKRTGEKVFLECVQDMDHENMFWYRQDPGLGLRLIYFSYDVKMKEKGDIPEGYSVSREKKERFSLILESASTNQTSMYLCASAQGGSVQPQHFGDGTRLSIL.

This clonotype was observed at least ten times. The chain has TRBV3-1 and TRBJ2-1; D is unresolved. Germline V gene sequence: CDR1 LGHDT, CDR2 YNNKEL (reference sequence). The CDR3 is made up of 13 amino acids. V lost 2 bases and J lost 9, with 11 bases in between. The CDR3 region is CASSQSVGGEQFF. CDR3 DNA sequence: TGTGCCAGCAGCCAATCGGTAGGTGGTGAGCAGTTCTTC.

On this clonotype itself: Because the CDR3's place on the DNA is in doubt, the DNA is left out and the CDR3 is given as listed by TCRdb. V usage is TRBV24-1 and J usage is TRBJ2-2. Counting both end residues, the CDR3 totals 13 amino acids. Germline CDR1 reads KGHDR; CDR2 reads SFDVKD. The chain's CDR3 is CATSAESRELFFF.

This clonotype was seen many times. The V call is TRBV6-1, the J call TRBJ2-7; possibly TRBD1 for D (6 bases). V was clipped by 2 bases and J by 6 bases, with 8 bases between them. The CDR3 has 12 residues. Germline CDR1 reads MNHNS; CDR2 reads SASEGT. CDR3 DNA sequence: TGTGCCAGCAGTGAATGGGGGCCCGAGCAGTACTTC. This codes for CASSEWGPEQYF.

This clonotype appeared many times. V is TRBV11-2 and J is TRBJ1-3; D ambiguous. CDR1 and CDR2 (germline): SGHAT, FQNNGV. This CDR3 contains 14 residues. Trimming cost V 6 bases and J 0 bases, with 9 bases left between them. The DNA for the CDR3 is TGTGCCAGCAGTCTTCGGAACTCTGGAAACACCATATATTTT. Translating it yields CASSLRNSGNTIYF.

The table lists this clonotype with many counts. CDR3 DNA sequence: TGTGCCAGCAGTGGACGAGCGCGGGACCTGGAGACCCAGTACTTC. This gives the protein CASSGRARDLETQYF. V usage is TRBV28 and J usage is TRBJ2-5; weak D call: TRBD2 (6 bases). There are 15 residues in the CDR3. Trimming took 5 bases from V and 5 from J, leaving 18 bases between them. Germline V gene data show CDR1 as MDHEN and CDR2 as SYDVKM.

This clonotype was counted many times. The chain employs TRBV5-1 and TRBJ2-2; a weak D match, TRBD2 (6 bases). The CDR3 extends over 17 amino acids. Trimming stripped 4 bases from V and 6 bases from J, with 22 bases between. Germline-derived CDR1 and CDR2 are SGHRS and YFSETQ. CDR3 sequence reads: CASSQRTRDSRPGELFF. The CDR3 DNA follows: TGCGCCAGCAGCCAACGGACACGGGACTCCCGTCCCGGGGAGCTGTTTTTT.

The chain recombines TRBV11-2 with TRBJ1-5; weak D call: TRBD1 (6 bases). In germline, CDR1 is SGHAT, CDR2 FQNNGV. This CDR3 comprises 15 residues. V dropped 5 bases and J dropped 4 bases, with 15 bases sitting between them. The CDR3 loop reads CASSQSRGENQPQHF. The DNA of the CDR3 is TGTGCCAGCAGCCAATCTAGGGGGGAGAATCAGCCCCAGCATTTT.

This clonotype was picked up many times. The V gene is TRBV6-2 or TRBV6-3, the J gene TRBJ1-5; D is unresolved. Germline V gives CDR1 MNHEY, CDR2 SVGEGT. The CDR3 contains 13 residues. Trimming pared 6 bases from V and 6 bases from J, leaving 12 bases between. The DNA of the CDR3 is TGTGCCAGCAGCCTAAACGACCGTCAGCCCCAGCATTTT. Protein sequence: CASSLNDRQPQHF.

This clonotype appeared many times. The chain couples TRBV7-2 to TRBJ2-7; perhaps TRBD1 as D (6 bases). The CDR3 is 15 amino acids. CDR1 and CDR2 (germline): SGHTA, FQGNSA. V gave up 5 bases and J gave up 1 base, with 15 bases separating them. CDR3 loop: CASSTVAGASYEQYF. The CDR3 coding sequence is TGTGCCAGCAGCACCGTGGCAGGGGCGTCCTACGAGCAGTACTTC.

This clonotype appeared many times. The chain combines TRBV20-1 with TRBJ2-1; 16 bases fit TRBD2. Germline CDR1 reads DFQATT; CDR2 reads SNEGSKA (reference sequence). The trim removed 6 bases at V and 8 bases at J, leaving 10 bases unmatched. CDR3 length: 16 amino acids. The CDR3 DNA sequence: TGCAGTGCCAAATCCGGGACTAGCGGGAGGGCCGATGAGCAGTTCTTC. It translates to CSAKSGTSGRADEQFF.

This clonotype came up many times. V gene TRBV28 combines with J gene TRBJ2-2; the match to TRBD1 covers 7 bases. This CDR3 has 13 amino acids. Germline V lookup: CDR1 MDHEN, CDR2 SYDVKM. V lost 6 bases, J lost 8 bases, and 6 bases stayed unmatched. The CDR3 loop is CASRQGLRGELFF. The CDR3 DNA reads as TGTGCCAGCAGACAGGGGCTGCGTGGGGAGCTGTTTTTT.

This clonotype has a handful of counts. J is TRBJ2-2 and V is TRBV14; D call uncertain. V was trimmed by 1 base and J by 6 bases, leaving 6 bases between them. Germline V lookup: CDR1 SGHDN, CDR2 FVKESK. CDR3 length: 13 residues. In DNA form, the CDR3 reads TGTGCCAGCAGCCAAGTAGTACCCGGGGAGCTGTTTTTT. Encoded protein: CASSQVVPGELFF.